Here is one T cell receptor (beta chain) with its context. The record originates from a study of blood T cell repertoires in COVID-19. On the study more broadly: The origin of the acute and convalescent COVID-19 samples was the United States, Italy and Spain.

Trimming pared 5 bases from V and 6 bases from J, leaving 11 bases between. The CDR3 totals 13 residues. CDR1 and CDR2 from the germline V gene are MDHEN and SYDVKM. Assay: immunoSEQ multiplex PCR; the TCRdb copy retains only in-frame clones and omits some. Seen here are about 46,000 clones, about 87% observed once, and the top ten hold approximately 12%. This rearrangement joins TRBV28 to TRBJ1-5, with D possibly matching TRBD1 (5 bases). This receptor was obtained from a human donor with active COVID-19. The donor label of this sample is uncertain. Sequencing was performed on peripheral blood. The chain's CDR3 is CASSGGTRQPQHF. The CDR3 DNA sequence: TGTGCCAGCAGTGGGGGGACCCGTCAGCCCCAGCATTTT.